The present T cell receptor beta chain was sequenced within a study of T cell responses to AZD1222 COVID-19 vaccine. TCRdb's copy holds only in-frame clones and misses some; the assay was immunoSEQ multiplex PCR. The table has 100,000 or so clones, roughly 91% seen once. General study points: Donors skewed white British and female; clonal diversity was possibly underestimated. It was only a handful of AZD1222 recipients who were seropositive at baseline. Following two doses of AZD1222, Spike-specific TCR breadth and depth rose. Samples come after the peak T cell response, not at day 14.

With respect to this clone: Antigen specificity is unknown.

This CDR3 has 16 residues. Germline V gene sequence: CDR1 MGHDK, CDR2 SYGVNS. J was trimmed by 5 bases and V by 2 bases; bases with no gene match: 9. V is TRBV25-1 and J is TRBJ2-5; 9 bases map to TRBD1. The sequenced sample was peripheral blood, obtained on day 0 of AZD1222 vaccination. The TCR originated in an adult in good health. Here the CDR3 reads CASSEEGQGGWETQYF. CDR3 nucleotide sequence: TGTGCCAGCAGTGAAGAGGGACAGGGAGGATGGGAGACCCAGTACTTC. The whole variable domain, remainder taken from reference TRBV25-1 and TRBJ2-5, is EADIYQTPRYLVIGTGKKITLECSQTMGHDKMYWYQQDPGMELHLIHYSYGVNSTEKGDLSSESTVSRIRTEHFPLTLESARPSHTSQYLCASSEEGQGGWETQYFGPGTRLLVL.